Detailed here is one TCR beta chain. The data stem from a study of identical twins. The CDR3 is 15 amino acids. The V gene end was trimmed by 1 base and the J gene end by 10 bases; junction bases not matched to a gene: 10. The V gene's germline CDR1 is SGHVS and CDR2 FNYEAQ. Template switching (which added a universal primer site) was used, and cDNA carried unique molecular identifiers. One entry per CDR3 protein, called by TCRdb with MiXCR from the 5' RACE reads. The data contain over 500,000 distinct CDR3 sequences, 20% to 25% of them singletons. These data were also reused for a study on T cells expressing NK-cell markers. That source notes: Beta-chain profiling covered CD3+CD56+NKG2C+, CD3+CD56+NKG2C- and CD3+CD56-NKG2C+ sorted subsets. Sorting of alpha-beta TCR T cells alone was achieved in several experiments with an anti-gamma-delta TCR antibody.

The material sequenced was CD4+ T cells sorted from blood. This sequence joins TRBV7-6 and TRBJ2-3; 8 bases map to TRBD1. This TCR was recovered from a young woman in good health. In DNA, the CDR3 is TGTGCCAGCAGCTTAGGGACAGGGCTTGTAGGTGCGCAGTATTTT. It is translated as CASSLGTGLVGAQYF. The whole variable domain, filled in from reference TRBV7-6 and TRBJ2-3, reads GAGVSQSPRYKVTKRGQDVALRCDPISGHVSLYWYRQALGQGPEFLTYFNYEAQQDKSGLPNDRFSAERPEGSISTLTIQRTEQRDSAMYRCASSLGTGLVGAQYFGPGTRLTVL.